Described below is a single T cell receptor beta chain sequence and its context. Its antigen is not identified. CDR1 and CDR2 from the germline V gene are SEHNR and FQNEAQ (reference sequence). Trimming cost V 5 bases and J 4 bases; bases outside gene matches: 4. The CDR3 loop spans 15 amino acids. The data are from a study of T cell responses to AZD1222 COVID-19 vaccine. Study information: Second doses at about 4 or about 12 weeks were pooled.

Study-level findings and limits: White British people made up most donors, females outnumbered males, and clonal diversity was possibly underestimated.

TCRdb keeps only in-frame clones here, not all; method: immunoSEQ multiplex PCR. The table lists roughly 150,000 clones, more than 90% of them singletons, with around 1.7% in the top ten. This sample comprised peripheral blood, obtained on day 0 of AZD1222 vaccination. This chain links TRBV7-9 with TRBJ2-3; 12 bases align to TRBD2. The TCR originated in an adult in good health. CDR3 amino acids: CASSRTSGAPDTQYF. Here the CDR3 DNA reads TGTGCCAGCAGCCGGACTAGCGGGGCACCAGATACGCAGTATTTT.